The present entry profiles one T cell receptor beta chain with its context. Its antigen remains unidentified. The sample comes from a study of cytomegalovirus exposure and HLA in healthy donors. Study observations and caveats: The dataset shows that most TCR sequences were rare, while some public TCRs occurred in many donors.

Produced via immunoSEQ multiplex PCR; TCRdb's table is partial and in-frame only. The sample lists 90,000 or so clones, roughly 85% occurring once. While the first cohort had hundreds of subjects, the donors belonged to the separate validation cohort of roughly 120 subjects. The TCR sequence derives from a young man in good health and CMV-seropositive. The source material was PBMCs.

As DNA, the CDR3 is TGCGCCAGCAGCTATTACGGGGTCAATGAGCAGTTCTTC. Encoded protein: CASSYYGVNEQFF. V and J are TRBV5-1 and TRBJ2-1; TRBD2 might be the D (5 bases). The germline V gene encodes CDR1 SGHRS and CDR2 YFSETQ. CDR3 size: 13 residues. V gave up 3 bases and J gave up 6 bases, with 10 bases separating them.